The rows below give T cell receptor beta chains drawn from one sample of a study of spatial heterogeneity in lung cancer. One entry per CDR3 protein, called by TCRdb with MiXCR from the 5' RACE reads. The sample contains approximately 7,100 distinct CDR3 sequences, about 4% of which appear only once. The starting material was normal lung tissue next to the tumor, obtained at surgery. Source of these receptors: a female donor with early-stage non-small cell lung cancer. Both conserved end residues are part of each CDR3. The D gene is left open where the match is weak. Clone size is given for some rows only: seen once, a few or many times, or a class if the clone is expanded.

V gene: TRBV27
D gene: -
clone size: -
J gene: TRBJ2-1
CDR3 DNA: TGTGCCAGCAGTCACGGACAGAAACTTTACAATGAGCAGTTCTTC
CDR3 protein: CASSHGQKLYNEQFF

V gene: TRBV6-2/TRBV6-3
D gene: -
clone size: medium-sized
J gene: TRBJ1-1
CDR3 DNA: TGTGCCAGCACAGAGGACACTGAAGCTTTCTTT
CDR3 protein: CASTEDTEAFF

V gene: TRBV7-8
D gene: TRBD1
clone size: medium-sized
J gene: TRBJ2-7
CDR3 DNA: TGTGCCAGCAGTACCGGACAGGGGGCGTTCTACGAGCAGTACTTC
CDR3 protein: CASSTGQGAFYEQYF

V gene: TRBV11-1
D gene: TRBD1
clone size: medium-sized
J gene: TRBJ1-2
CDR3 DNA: TGTGCCAGCAGCCCGACAGGGACAGGGTTCAATGGCTACACCTTC
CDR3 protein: CASSPTGTGFNGYTF

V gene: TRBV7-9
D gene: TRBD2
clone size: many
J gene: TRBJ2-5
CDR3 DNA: TGTGCCAGCGCTAGCGGGCAAGAGACCCAGTACTTC
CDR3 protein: CASASGQETQYF

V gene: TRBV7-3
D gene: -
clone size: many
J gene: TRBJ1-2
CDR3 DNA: TGTGCCAGCAGCTTAACCCGGGACAACCCCGCAATCACCTTC
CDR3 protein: CASSLTRDNPAITF

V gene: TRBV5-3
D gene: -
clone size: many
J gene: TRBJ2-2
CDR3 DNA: TGTGCCAGAAGCTTGGACCCCTCAGGGGGGAAAGCGAACACCGGGGAGCTGTTTTTT
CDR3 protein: CARSLDPSGGKANTGELFF

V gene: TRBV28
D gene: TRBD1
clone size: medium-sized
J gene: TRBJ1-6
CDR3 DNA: TGTGCCAGCAGCCTCCATCCCGGGACAGGGGATTCACCCCTCCACTTT
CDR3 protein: CASSLHPGTGDSPLHF

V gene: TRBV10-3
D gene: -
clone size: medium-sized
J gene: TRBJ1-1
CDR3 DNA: TGTGCCATCAGTGAGACAACGAGATCTCGAGAGACTCTGAACACTGAAGCTTTCTTT
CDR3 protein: CAISETTRSRETLNTEAFF

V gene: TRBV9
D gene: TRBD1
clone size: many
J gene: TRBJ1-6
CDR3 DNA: TGTGCCAGCAGCGTCTGGGACAGGGTTTCGAATTCACCCCTCCACTTT
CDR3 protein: CASSVWDRVSNSPLHF

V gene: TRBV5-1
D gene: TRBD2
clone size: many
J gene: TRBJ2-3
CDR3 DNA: TGCGCCAGCAGGCGACTAGCGGTCACAGATACGCAGTATTTT
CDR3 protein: CASRRLAVTDTQYF

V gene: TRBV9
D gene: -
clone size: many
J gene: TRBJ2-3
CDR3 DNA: TGTGCCAGCAGCGAGGGGTGGCAGGGGTTTTCGGATACGCAGTATTTT
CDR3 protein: CASSEGWQGFSDTQYF